A few counts support the clone carrying this T cell receptor gamma chain. The protein in TCRdb stems from a much larger clone and differs at residue 10 from this DNA's translation, likely a read error; here the protein is translated from the DNA. The entry originates in a study of gamma-delta T cells after stem cell transplantation. TCRdb re-called the RT-PCR reads with CATT. This table holds approximately 350 gamma-chain clones, 4% to 6% found once. The CDR3 consists of 16 residues. Per the germline V gene, CDR1 is GITISATS and CDR2 is ISYDGTV (reference sequence). Source material: gamma-delta T cells. The chain links TRGV9 to TRGJP. The TCR comes from a human donor. It is not recorded whose cells these are; they may come from a transplant donor. The CDR3 DNA reads TGTGCCTTGTGGGAGGTGCAAGAGTTGAGCAAAAAAATCAAGGTATTT. The encoded protein is CALWEVQELSKKIKVF.